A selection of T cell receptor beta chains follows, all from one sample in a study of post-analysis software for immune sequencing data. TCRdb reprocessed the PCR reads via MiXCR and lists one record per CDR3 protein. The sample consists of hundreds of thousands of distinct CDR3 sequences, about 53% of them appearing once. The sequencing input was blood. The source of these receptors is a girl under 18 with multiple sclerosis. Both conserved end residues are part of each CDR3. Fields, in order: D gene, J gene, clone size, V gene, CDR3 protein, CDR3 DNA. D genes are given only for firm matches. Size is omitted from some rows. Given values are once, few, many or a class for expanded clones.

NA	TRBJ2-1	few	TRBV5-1	CASSLAQPGQNEQFF	TGCGCCAGCAGCTTGGCACAACCCGGGCAGAATGAGCAGTTCTTC
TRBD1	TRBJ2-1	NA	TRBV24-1	CATSDRQNRGHSAGHGPSYNEQFF	TGTGCCACCAGTGATAGGCAGAACAGGGGGCATTCAGCGGGACACGGCCCCTCCTACAATGAGCAGTTCTTC
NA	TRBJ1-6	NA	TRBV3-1	CASSQTGISPLHF	TGTGCCAGCAGCCAAACAGGGATTTCACCCCTCCACTTT
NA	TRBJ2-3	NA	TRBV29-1	CSVDRADTQYF	TGCAGCGTTGACAGGGCAGATACGCAGTATTTT
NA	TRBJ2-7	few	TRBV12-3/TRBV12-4	CASSLAAAYSYEQYF	TGTGCCAGCAGTTTAGCGGCAGCATATTCCTACGAGCAGTACTTC
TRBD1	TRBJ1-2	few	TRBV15	CATSNPRTGGNYGYTF	TGTGCCACCAGCAACCCCCGGACAGGGGGCAACTATGGCTACACCTTC
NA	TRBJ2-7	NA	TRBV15	CATSRAADTKVYEQYF	TGTGCCACCAGCAGAGCCGCGGACACGAAAGTCTACGAGCAGTACTTC
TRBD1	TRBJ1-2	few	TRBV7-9	CASSPTRDSGNGYTF	TGTGCCAGCAGCCCAACCCGGGACAGTGGGAATGGCTACACCTTC
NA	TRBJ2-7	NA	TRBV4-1	CASSQEFRVGYEQYF	TGCGCCAGCAGCCAAGAGTTCAGAGTGGGGTACGAGCAGTACTTC
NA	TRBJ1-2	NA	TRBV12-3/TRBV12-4	CASSLSVTDALVTNYGYTF	TGTGCCAGCAGTTTATCCGTGACAGACGCATTAGTTACTAACTATGGCTACACCTTC
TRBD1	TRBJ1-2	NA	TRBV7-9	CASSPPQGAVNGYTF	TGTGCCAGCAGCCCCCCGCAGGGGGCGGTTAATGGCTACACCTTC
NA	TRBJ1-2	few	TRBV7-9	CASSIRDQEGYGYTF	TGTGCCAGCAGCATCCGGGACCAAGAGGGCTATGGCTACACCTTC
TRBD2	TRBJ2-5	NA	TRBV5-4	CASSLDLAGASYSETQYF	TGTGCCAGCAGCTTGGACCTAGCGGGGGCCTCGTATTCAGAGACCCAGTACTTC
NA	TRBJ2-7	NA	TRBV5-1	CASSLGRQGGETHEQYF	TGCGCCAGCAGCTTGGGACGACAGGGAGGGGAGACTCACGAGCAGTACTTC
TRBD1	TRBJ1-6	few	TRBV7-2	CASSFTGGRSPLHF	TGTGCCAGCAGCTTCACAGGGGGTAGGTCACCCCTCCACTTT
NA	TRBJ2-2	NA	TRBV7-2	CASSLASVTGELFF	TGTGCCAGCAGCTTAGCCAGCGTTACCGGGGAGCTGTTTTTT
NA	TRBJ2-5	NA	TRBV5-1	CASSLVKREETQYF	TGCGCCAGCAGCTTGGTTAAAAGGGAAGAGACCCAGTACTTC
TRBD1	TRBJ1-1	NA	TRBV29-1	CSVAGQGGLNTEAFF	TGCAGCGTTGCTGGACAGGGTGGCCTGAACACTGAAGCTTTCTTT
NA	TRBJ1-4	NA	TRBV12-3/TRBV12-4	CASSSWEQGPAGKLFF	TGTGCCAGCAGTTCCTGGGAACAGGGTCCTGCCGGGAAACTGTTTTTT
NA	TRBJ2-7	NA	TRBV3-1	CASSHRNRNYEQYF	TGTGCCAGCAGCCATCGTAACAGAAACTACGAGCAGTACTTC
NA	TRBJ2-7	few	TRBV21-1	CASSAEWGQERYEQYF	TGTGCCAGCAGTGCCGAGTGGGGACAGGAAAGATACGAGCAGTACTTC
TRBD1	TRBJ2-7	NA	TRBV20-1	CSARAQGAREQYF	TGCAGTGCTAGGGCGCAGGGGGCAAGGGAGCAGTACTTC
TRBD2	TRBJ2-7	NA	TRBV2	CASSDSKSGGLSSYEQYF	TGTGCCAGCAGTGATTCGAAGAGCGGGGGCCTTAGTTCCTACGAGCAGTACTTC
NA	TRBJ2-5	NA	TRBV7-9	CASRPWPVLWPLQETQYF	TGTGCCAGCAGACCGTGGCCTGTTCTGTGGCCCCTCCAAGAGACCCAGTACTTC
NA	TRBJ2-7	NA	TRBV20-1	CSAPYGSSYEQYF	TGCAGTGCACCCTACGGGAGCTCCTACGAGCAGTACTTC